This T cell receptor (beta chain) originates from a study of T cells after yellow fever vaccination. Study-wide results and caveats: In FACS-sorted repertoires, abundant clonotypes from the bulk population could appear as contaminants. Clonotypes shared by both compartments, CD4 and CD8, made up a small share.

Germline V lookup: CDR1 DFQATT, CDR2 SNEGSKA (reference sequence). This CDR3 contains 14 residues. With 6 bases removed from V and 4 bases from J, the gap between germline ends came to 17 bases. This clonotype has a handful of counts. Its antigen is not known. One entry per CDR3 protein, called by TCRdb with MiXCR from the 5' RACE reads. The table includes around 200,000 distinct CDR3 sequences, 9.5% to 12% detected once. The clonotype comes from a man younger than 30 who received the YFV17D yellow fever vaccine. The chain recombines TRBV20-1 with TRBJ2-3; TRBD2 might be the D (6 bases). Sequencing used CD8+ T cells sorted from PBMCs, obtained 15 days after the yellow fever booster vaccination. The CDR3: CSADRSGWADTQYF. Here the CDR3 DNA reads TGCAGTGCCGATCGGAGCGGGTGGGCAGATACGCAGTATTTT.